The 24 T cell receptor beta chains below come from one sample, sequenced in a study of blood T cells in healthy people across ages. Next came a second PCR, run for about 7 to 12 cycles, which used a sample-barcoded 5' primer along with a J-beta primer mix. TCRdb redid the calling of the 5' RACE reads with MiXCR, one entry per CDR3 protein. The sample has 590,000 or so distinct CDR3 sequences, approximately 30% seen once; the top ten hold approximately 14%. The sequencing sample was made of blood. These receptors all stem from a woman at least 80 years old in good health.

This clonotype was observed a few times. The rearrangement joins TRBV11-2 to TRBJ1-3; no definite D call. The germline V and J ends were trimmed by 6 bases and 0 bases, with 15 bases remaining between them. The CDR3 has 16 amino acids. Per germline, CDR1 SGHAT and CDR2 FQNNGV. The CDR3 loop is CASSLFSWSSGNTIYF. Written as DNA, the CDR3 is TGTGCCAGCAGTTTATTCAGCTGGAGCTCTGGAAACACCATATATTTT.

This clonotype has only a few counts. The junction departs from the called germline gene at one end, perhaps through a read error. The chain employs TRBV9 and TRBJ2-1, with 7 bases identical to TRBD2. The CDR3 contains 16 residues. CDR1 is SGDLS and CDR2 is YYNGEE in the germline V gene. The CDR3 bases are TGTGCCAGCAGCGTAGGGGGGACTATCATTAACAATGGGCAGTTCTTC. Amino acid sequence: CASSVGGTIINNGQFF.

The V call is TRBV5-5, the J call TRBJ2-5, with D perhaps being TRBD1 or TRBD2 (5 bases each). V lost 2 bases and J lost 7, with 18 bases in between. The germline V gene encodes CDR1 SGHKS and CDR2 YYEKEE (reference sequence). CDR3 size: 15 residues. CDR3 in DNA: TGTGCCAGCAGCTTCGAAGGGACGGCGCCAAGGACCCAGTACTTC. It yields the protein CASSFEGTAPRTQYF.

This clonotype was counted ten times or more. The chain recombines TRBV7-8 with TRBJ1-2, with 10 bases matching TRBD1. Per germline, CDR1 SGHVS and CDR2 FQNEAQ. This CDR3 comprises 17 residues. V shed 3 bases, J shed 3 bases, and the junction held 10 bases outside the gene matches. CDR3 loop: CASSLVFGTGVDYGYTF. CDR3 in DNA: TGTGCCAGCAGCTTGGTCTTCGGGACAGGGGTAGACTATGGCTACACCTTC.

Many counts were recorded for this clonotype. The chain couples TRBV27 to TRBJ1-2, with D uncertain. The V gene lost 2 bases and the J gene lost 2 bases, with 9 bases spanning the gap. CDR1 is MNHEY, CDR2 SMNVEV, per germline (reference sequence). The CDR3 loop spans 14 amino acids. CDR3 sequence: CASSLTQSNYGYTF. CDR3 bases: TGTGCCAGCAGTTTAACGCAGTCGAACTATGGCTACACCTTC.

The rearrangement links TRBV20-1 to TRBJ2-7; D is unclear. The J call may be wrong; the DNA end is better matched by TRBJ2-5. CDR1 is DFQATT and CDR2 is SNEGSKA in the germline V gene (reference sequence). The CDR3 is 11 amino acids. For the CDR3, the DNA is TGCAGTGCTAGAGTTGTAAAGACCCAGTACTTC. This codes for CSARVVKTQYF.

This clonotype was found many times. The rearrangement joins TRBV12-3 or TRBV12-4 to TRBJ1-2; 8 bases match TRBD1. The CDR3 contains 14 residues. V lost 6 bases to trimming and J lost 4 bases; unmatched junction nucleotides: 7. CDR3 sequence (DNA): TGTGCCAGCAGGTTGACAGGGGTGGGCTATGGCTACACCTTC. Translated, it gives CASRLTGVGYGYTF.

This clonotype appeared many times. This chain connects TRBV6-5 to TRBJ2-3, with 7 bases fitting TRBD1. The CDR3 has 15 residues. Germline CDR1 and CDR2: MNHEY and SVGAGI. The V and J ends lost 8 bases and 0 bases, in that order; junction bases with no gene match: 8. The CDR3 loop is CASGQTGLSTDTQYF. The CDR3 coding sequence is TGTGCCAGCGGACAGACAGGGCTAAGCACAGATACGCAGTATTTT.

This chain uses TRBV12-3 or TRBV12-4 with TRBJ1-5; TRBD1 is a possible D gene (6 bases). Deletions cut 5 bases from V and 3 bases from J, with 14 bases between. The CDR3 is 15 residues long. The CDR3 sequence is CASSRDRLNNQPQHF. CDR3 DNA sequence: TGTGCCAGCAGTCGTGACAGGTTGAACAATCAGCCCCAGCATTTT.

This clonotype was counted at least ten times. The chain uses TRBV20-1 and TRBJ1-2, with a tentative D call TRBD1 (6 bases). The CDR3 sequence is 14 residues long. Trimming removed 1 base from V and 4 bases from J, with 13 bases in between. Looked up from germline, CDR1 is DFQATT and CDR2 is SNEGSKA (reference sequence). The CDR3 region has the DNA TGCAGTGCTAGAGTTCTGGGGGCGGGCTATGGCTACACCTTC. Protein product: CSARVLGAGYGYTF.

In DNA form, the CDR3 reads TGCGCCAGCAGCTGGTCCCCTAGCGGGGGGGCCGAAGATACGCAGTATTTT. The encoded protein is CASSWSPSGGAEDTQYF. This chain joins TRBV5-1 and TRBJ2-3; 12 bases agree with TRBD2. After removal of 3 bases from V and 5 bases from J, the junction contained 10 bases not matched to a gene. Germline V gives CDR1 SGHRS, CDR2 YFSETQ. This CDR3 is built from 17 residues.

Note on this clonotype: One junction end disagrees with the germline gene, perhaps due to a read error. The rearrangement joins TRBV20-1 to TRBJ2-5; 7 bases are shared with TRBD1. TRBJ2-7 matches the DNA end more closely, so the J call is doubtful. Per the germline V gene, CDR1 is DFQATT and CDR2 is SNEGSKA (reference sequence). This CDR3 has 12 residues. CDR3 DNA sequence: TGCAGGGCTAGGGGGCAGGGTTACGAGCAGTACTTC. Translation: CRARGQGYEQYF.

This clonotype showed up many times. The chain combines TRBV9 with TRBJ2-3; TRBD2 matches 8 bases. Germline trimming cut 3 bases from V and 3 bases from J; bases unmatched to any gene: 6. CDR1 is SGDLS, CDR2 YYNGEE, per germline. CDR3 length: 15 amino acids. In DNA, the CDR3 is TGTGCCAGCAGCGCGGGCGGGGGGCGAACAGATACGCAGTATTTT. Its translation is CASSAGGGRTDTQYF.

In regard to this clonotype: A single base separates this from a much larger clone, so it may be a read error. This chain uses TRBV30 with TRBJ2-7; 10 bases map to TRBD2. The CDR3 is 15 residues long. Germline CDR1 GTSNPN, CDR2 SVGIG (reference sequence). The V and J ends lost 0 bases and 7 bases, in that order; junction bases with no gene match: 9. The CDR3 region has the DNA TGTGCCTGGAGTGTAAGGACTAGCGGAGCGACGGAGCAGTACTTC. Translated, it gives CAWSVRTSGATEQYF.

This clonotype was seen only a few times. A much larger clone sits a single nucleotide away, making a read error possible. The genes are TRBV6-5 and TRBJ2-7; TRBD2 matches at 10 bases. Trimming removed 4 bases from V and 2 bases from J; junction bases left unmatched: 5. From germline, CDR1 is MNHEY and CDR2 SVGAGI. CDR3 length equals 15 residues. This chain's CDR3 is CASSSATSGTYEQYF. The CDR3 DNA reads as TGTGCCAGCAGTTCCGCCACTAGCGGGACCTACGAGCAGTACTTC.

This clonotype occurred many times. The V call is TRBV10-3, the J call TRBJ2-1, with 10 bases aligning to TRBD1. J gave up 7 bases and V 10 bases, and 13 bases lay outside the gene matches. The V gene's germline CDR1 is ENHRY and CDR2 SYGVKD. The CDR3 consists of 15 residues. This chain's CDR3 is CATRWGTGEGNEQFF. The CDR3 nucleotides are TGTGCCACCCGCTGGGGGACAGGGGAGGGTAATGAGCAGTTCTTC.

This clonotype was detected ten times or more. This chain uses TRBV5-1 with TRBJ1-2, with D unresolved. The V end was cut by 0 bases, the J end by 5 bases, with 14 bases between. This CDR3 contains 15 residues. Germline V gives CDR1 SGHRS, CDR2 YFSETQ. The CDR3 reads CASSLAGPTGYGYTF. DNA for the CDR3: TGCGCCAGCAGCTTGGCCGGCCCGACGGGTTATGGCTACACCTTC.

The chain couples TRBV4-1 to TRBJ2-7; TRBD1 is a possible D gene (7 bases). This CDR3 region has 15 residues. The ends were cut back, 5 bases at V and 0 bases at J, with 14 bases in the middle. Germline loops: CDR1 MGHRA, CDR2 YSYEKL. The CDR3 DNA sequence: TGCGCCAGCAGCGTGGGGGGACAGAGCTCCTACGAGCAGTACTTC. This translates into CASSVGGQSSYEQYF.

Here the CDR3 reads CASSYNSVFLSRETQYF. The DNA for the CDR3 is TGTGCCAGCAGCTATAACAGCGTGTTCCTATCCCGGGAGACCCAGTACTTC. V and J are TRBV5-6 and TRBJ2-5; no clear D gene. Deletions cut 3 bases from V and 5 bases from J, with 23 bases between. Germline V gives CDR1 SGHDT, CDR2 YYEEEE. CDR3 length: 17 residues.

The rearrangement uses TRBV10-3 and TRBJ1-4; TRBD1 aligns across 7 bases. V lost 10 bases, J lost 8 bases, and 13 bases stayed unmatched. The CDR3 has 14 amino acids. Germline V gene sequence: CDR1 ENHRY, CDR2 SYGVKD. The DNA of the CDR3 is TGTGCCACCAGGGACAGACGGGGGCAGGAAAAACTGTTTTTT. Its translation is CATRDRRGQEKLFF.

A remark on this clonotype: This sequence may be a read error, since a much larger clone differs from it by one base. This chain connects TRBV20-1 to TRBJ2-5; D gene unclear. The CDR3 runs to 11 residues. Germline V gene sequence: CDR1 DFQATT, CDR2 SNEGSKA (reference sequence). CDR3 nucleotide sequence: TGCAGTGCTGATCTACAAGAGGCCCAGTACTTC. Translated: CSADLQEAQYF.

This clonotype occurred a few times. CDR3 amino acids: CAWSYRQGAEAFF. The CDR3 DNA reads TGTGCCTGGAGTTACCGACAGGGGGCTGAAGCTTTCTTT. This chain links TRBV30 with TRBJ1-1; TRBD1 matches 9 bases. The J segment lost 6 bases and the V segment lost 2 bases, leaving 4 bases of the junction unmatched. The CDR3 sequence is 13 residues long. Germline assignment: CDR1 GTSNPN and CDR2 SVGIG (reference sequence).

This clonotype was observed many times. The chain combines TRBV2 with TRBJ2-7, with 7 bases aligning to TRBD2. With 6 bases clipped from V and 2 bases from J, the junction kept 7 bases outside the gene matches. The CDR3 spans 14 residues. The germline V gene encodes CDR1 SNHLY and CDR2 FYNNEI. The CDR3: CASRVGSGAYEQYF. DNA of the CDR3: TGTGCCAGCAGGGTGGGGAGCGGGGCCTACGAGCAGTACTTC.

In the case of this clonotype: The junction departs from germline at one end; a sequencing error may be responsible. This chain links TRBV5-1 with TRBJ2-2; TRBD1 matches at 8 bases. Germline CDR1 and CDR2: SGHRS and YFSETQ. The CDR3 runs to 15 residues. The chain's CDR3 is CASSPRTGSNGERFF. In DNA form, the CDR3 reads TGCGCCAGCAGCCCCCGGACAGGGTCCAACGGGGAGCGGTTTTTT.